Sequencing of this T cell receptor beta chain was carried out in a study of T cells after yellow fever vaccination. This clonotype was seen a handful of times. TCRdb re-called the 5' RACE reads with MiXCR, one entry per CDR3 protein. This table holds 300,000 to 450,000 distinct CDR3 sequences, roughly 6.2% found once. The CDR3 length is 17 residues. CDR1 DFQATT and CDR2 SNEGSKA come from the germline V gene (reference sequence). V was trimmed by 5 bases and J by 0 bases, leaving 20 bases between them. This rearrangement joins TRBV20-1 to TRBJ1-3; D remains unclear. This clonotype was sampled from a man aged 25 to 40 who received the YFV17D yellow fever vaccine. Source: PBMCs, taken 5 days after the yellow fever booster vaccination. The DNA of the CDR3 is TGCAGTGCTGACGACTACTCTCAGGACGCCTCTGGAAACACCATATATTTT. Translated, it gives CSADDYSQDASGNTIYF.